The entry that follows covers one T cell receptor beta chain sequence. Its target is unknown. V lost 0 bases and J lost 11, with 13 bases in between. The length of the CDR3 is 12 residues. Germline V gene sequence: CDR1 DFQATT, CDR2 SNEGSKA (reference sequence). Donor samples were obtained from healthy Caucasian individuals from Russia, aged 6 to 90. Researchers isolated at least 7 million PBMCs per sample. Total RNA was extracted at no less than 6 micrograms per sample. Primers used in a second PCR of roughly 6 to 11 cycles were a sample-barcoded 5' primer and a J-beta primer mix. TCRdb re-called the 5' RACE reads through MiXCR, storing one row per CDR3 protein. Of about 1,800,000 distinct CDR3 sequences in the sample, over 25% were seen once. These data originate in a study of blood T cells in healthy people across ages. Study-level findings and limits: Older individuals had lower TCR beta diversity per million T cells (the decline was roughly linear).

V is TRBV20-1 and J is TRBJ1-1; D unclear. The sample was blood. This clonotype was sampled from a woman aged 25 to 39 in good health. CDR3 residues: CSARDGRLGAFF. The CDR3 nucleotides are TGCAGTGCTAGAGATGGCAGGCTGGGGGCTTTCTTT.